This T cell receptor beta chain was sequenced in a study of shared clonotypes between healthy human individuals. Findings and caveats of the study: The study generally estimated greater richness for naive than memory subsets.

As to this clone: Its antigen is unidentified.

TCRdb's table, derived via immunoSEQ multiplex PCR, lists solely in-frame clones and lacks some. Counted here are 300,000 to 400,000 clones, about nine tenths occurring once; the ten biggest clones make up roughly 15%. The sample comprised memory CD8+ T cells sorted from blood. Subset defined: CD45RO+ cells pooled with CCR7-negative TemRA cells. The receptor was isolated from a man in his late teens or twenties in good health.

Here the CDR3 DNA reads TGTGCCAGCAGCGCCCTCGGGAGCAATCAGCCCCAGCATTTT. This gives the protein CASSALGSNQPQHF. This sequence joins TRBV6-1 and TRBJ1-5; D not resolved. With 6 bases removed from V and 1 base from J, the gap between germline ends came to 10 bases. This CDR3 has 14 residues. Germline V CDR1 and CDR2: MNHNS, SASEGT.